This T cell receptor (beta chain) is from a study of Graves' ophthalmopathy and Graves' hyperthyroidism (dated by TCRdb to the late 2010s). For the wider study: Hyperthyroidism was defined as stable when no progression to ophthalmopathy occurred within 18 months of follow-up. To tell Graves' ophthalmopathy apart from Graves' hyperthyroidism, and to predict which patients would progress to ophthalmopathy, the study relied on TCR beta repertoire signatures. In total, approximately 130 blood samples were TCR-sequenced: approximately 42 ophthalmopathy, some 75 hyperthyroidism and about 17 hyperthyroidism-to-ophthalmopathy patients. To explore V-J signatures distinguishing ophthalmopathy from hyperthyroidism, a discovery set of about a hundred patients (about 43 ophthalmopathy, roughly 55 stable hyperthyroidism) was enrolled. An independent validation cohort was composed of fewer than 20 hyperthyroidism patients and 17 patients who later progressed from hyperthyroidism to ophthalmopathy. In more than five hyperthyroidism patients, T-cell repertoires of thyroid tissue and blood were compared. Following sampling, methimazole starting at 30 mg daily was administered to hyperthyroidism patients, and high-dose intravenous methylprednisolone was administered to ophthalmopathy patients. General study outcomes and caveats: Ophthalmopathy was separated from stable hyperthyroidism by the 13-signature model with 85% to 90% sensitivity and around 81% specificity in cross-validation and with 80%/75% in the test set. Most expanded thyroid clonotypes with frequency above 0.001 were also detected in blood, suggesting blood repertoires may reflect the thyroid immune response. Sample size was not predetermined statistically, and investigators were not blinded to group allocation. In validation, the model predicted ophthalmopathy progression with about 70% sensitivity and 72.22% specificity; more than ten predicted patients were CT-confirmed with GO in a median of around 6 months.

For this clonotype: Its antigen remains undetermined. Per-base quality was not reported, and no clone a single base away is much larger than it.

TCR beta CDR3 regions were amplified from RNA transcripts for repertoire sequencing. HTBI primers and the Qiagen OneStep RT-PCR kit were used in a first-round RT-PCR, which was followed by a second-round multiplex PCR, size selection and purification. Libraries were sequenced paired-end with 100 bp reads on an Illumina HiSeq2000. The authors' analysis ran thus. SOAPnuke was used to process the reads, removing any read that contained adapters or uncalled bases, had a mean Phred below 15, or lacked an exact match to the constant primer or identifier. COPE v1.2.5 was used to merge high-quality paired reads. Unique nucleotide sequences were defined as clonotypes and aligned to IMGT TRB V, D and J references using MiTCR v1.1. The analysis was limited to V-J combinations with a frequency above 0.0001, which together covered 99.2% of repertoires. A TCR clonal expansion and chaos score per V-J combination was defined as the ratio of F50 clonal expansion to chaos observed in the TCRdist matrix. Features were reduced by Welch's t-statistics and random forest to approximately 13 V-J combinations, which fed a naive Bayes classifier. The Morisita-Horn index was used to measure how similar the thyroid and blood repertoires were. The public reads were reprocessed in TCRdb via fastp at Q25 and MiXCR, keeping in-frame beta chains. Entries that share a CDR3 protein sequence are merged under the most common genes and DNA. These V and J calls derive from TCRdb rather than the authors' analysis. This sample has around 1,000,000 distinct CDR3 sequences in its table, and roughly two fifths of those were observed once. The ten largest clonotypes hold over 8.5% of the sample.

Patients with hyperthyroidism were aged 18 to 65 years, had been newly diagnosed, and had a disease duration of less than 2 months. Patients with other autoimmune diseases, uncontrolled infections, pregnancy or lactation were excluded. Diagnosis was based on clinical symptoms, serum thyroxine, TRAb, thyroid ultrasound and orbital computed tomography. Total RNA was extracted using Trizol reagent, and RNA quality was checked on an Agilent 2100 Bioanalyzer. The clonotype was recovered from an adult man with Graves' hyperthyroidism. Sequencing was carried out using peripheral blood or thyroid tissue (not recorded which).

The DNA sequence is as follows: TGCAGTGCTAGTTTCTCCGTGAATTACTATGGCTACACCTTC. Its translation reads: CSASFSVNYYGYTF. The chain joins TRBV20-1 to TRBJ1-2; a confident D gene designation cannot be given. V drops 3 bases and J drops 3 bases, leaving 14 bases in between. The CDR3, from cysteine to phenylalanine, totals 14 residues. Solely the CDR3 DNA is kept, with 42 bases framed from the first base. Per the germline V gene (reference sequence), DFQATT is the CDR1 and SNEGSKA is the CDR2.